Shown below are 31 T cell receptor beta chains from a single sample sequenced in a study of blood T cell repertoires in COVID-19. Sequencing was performed with immunoSEQ multiplex PCR; in TCRdb, only in-frame clones are kept and a portion is missing. The sample gives around 190,000 clones, 80% to 90% of which show up once; about 20% is in the top ten. Sequencing was done on a sample of peripheral blood. These receptors originate from a man between 65 and 85 years old with active or convalescent COVID-19.

The chain employs TRBV15 and TRBJ1-4, with TRBD1 matching 7 bases. The germline gives CDR1 LNHNV, CDR2 YYDKDF (reference sequence). V was clipped by 3 bases and J by 8 bases; unmatched bases: 9. There are 15 residues in the CDR3. The CDR3 loop is CATSSPHRGQEKLFF. The CDR3 DNA is TGTGCCACCAGCAGCCCCCACAGGGGACAAGAAAAACTGTTTTTT.

Turning to this clone: The same CDR3 also results from other DNA sequences found in this sample. This chain joins TRBV6-2 or TRBV6-3 and TRBJ1-1; D possibly corresponds to TRBD1 (5 bases). Trimming removed 2 bases from V and 1 base from J, with 5 bases in between. The germline gives CDR1 MNHEY, CDR2 SVGEGT. This CDR3 has 13 amino acids. The CDR3 DNA is TGTGCCAGCAGTTACAGGGGGAACACTGAAGCTTTCTTT. Translated, it gives CASSYRGNTEAFF.

Concerning this clone itself: A junction boundary mismatches the germline segment, possibly from a read error. The CDR3 nucleotides are TGTGCCACCAGCAGAGATGGAGAGGGAGTTCGCCCTTGG. It yields the protein CATSRDGEGVRPW. J is TRBJ1-2 and V is TRBV15; D is uncertain. CDR1 and CDR2 (germline): LNHNV, YYDKDF (reference sequence). The CDR3 spans 13 residues.

The V and J genes are TRBV7-2 and TRBJ2-7, with D perhaps TRBD1 (5 bases). The V and J ends lost 3 bases and 0 bases respectively, with 12 bases between them. Germline values: CDR1 SGHTA, CDR2 FQGNSA. The CDR3 extends over 15 amino acids. In nucleotides, the CDR3 is TGTGCCAGCAGCTTCCAGGGAATCCCCTCCTACGAGCAGTACTTC. The encoded protein is CASSFQGIPSYEQYF.

This chain connects TRBV3-1 (or the pseudogene TRBV3-2) to TRBJ2-3; TRBD1 might be the D (5 bases). The CDR3 is made up of 16 amino acids. The germline V gene encodes CDR1 LGHDT and CDR2 YNNKEL (reference sequence). The V and J ends lost 4 bases and 0 bases respectively, with 14 bases between them. The CDR3 coding sequence is TGTGCCAGCAGCCGCCTGCAGGGATATAGCACAGATACGCAGTATTTT. Protein sequence: CASSRLQGYSTDTQYF.

This chain links TRBV18 with TRBJ1-2; 10 bases line up with TRBD1. The CDR3 spans 15 residues. In germline, CDR1 is KGHSH, CDR2 LQKENI. J lost 3 bases, V lost 5 bases, and 6 bases had no gene match. In DNA, the CDR3 is TGTGCCAGCTCATCAAGGACAGGGGGTGACTATGGCTACACCTTC. Translation gives CASSSRTGGDYGYTF.

The table lists this clone with a count of one. The chain joins TRBV28 to TRBJ2-2; D is perhaps TRBD2 (5 bases). Deletions cut 5 bases from V and 0 bases from J, with 10 bases between. CDR1 MDHEN and CDR2 SYDVKM come from the germline V gene. This CDR3 contains 15 residues. CDR3 in amino acids: CASSVSGANTGELFF. The CDR3 DNA is TGTGCCAGCAGTGTAAGCGGTGCGAACACCGGGGAGCTGTTTTTT.

This chain connects TRBV27 to TRBJ2-7, with TRBD2 matching 10 bases. The CDR3 totals 16 residues. From germline, CDR1 is MNHEY and CDR2 SMNVEV (reference sequence). V lost 4 bases to trimming and J lost 1 base; unmatched junction nucleotides: 7. CDR3 loop: CASSSPAGGLSYEQYF. The CDR3 nucleotides are TGTGCCAGCAGTTCCCCAGCGGGAGGGTTATCCTACGAGCAGTACTTC.

The CDR3 DNA follows: TGTGCCAGCAGCTTATTTGGAGTACCCGGCTACACCTTC. Amino acids: CASSLFGVPGYTF. This chain joins TRBV7-2 and TRBJ1-2, with D hard to call. With 2 bases removed from V and 8 bases from J, the gap between germline ends came to 12 bases. This CDR3 comprises 13 residues. Per germline, CDR1 SGHTA and CDR2 FQGNSA.

The chain combines TRBV7-6 with TRBJ2-1; no reliable D call. Germline CDR1 and CDR2: SGHVS and FNYEAQ. CDR3 length: 13 residues. The ends were cut back, 4 bases at V and 5 bases at J, with 9 bases in the middle. DNA for the CDR3: TGTGCCAGCAGCTCCGCAAACAACAATGAGCAGTTCTTC. The encoded protein is CASSSANNNEQFF.

The chain links TRBV6-5 to TRBJ2-7; weak D call: TRBD2 (6 bases). Germline CDR1 reads MNHEY; CDR2 reads SVGAGI. The CDR3 extends over 16 amino acids. Trimming took 2 bases from V and 1 from J, leaving 15 bases between them. CDR3 DNA sequence: TGTGCCAGCAGTTACGGGGCGGGACCGAGATCCTACGAGCAGTACTTC. The encoded protein is CASSYGAGPRSYEQYF.

This clone appeared once. The chain links TRBV9 to TRBJ1-6; D is perhaps TRBD1 (6 bases). The V gene lost 4 bases and the J gene lost 7 bases, with 12 bases spanning the gap. Germline CDR1 and CDR2: SGDLS and YYNGEE. The CDR3 consists of 14 residues. Written as DNA, the CDR3 is TGTGCCAGCAGCTCGAACACAGGGAATTCACCCCTCCACTTT. Residues: CASSSNTGNSPLHF.

The rearrangement joins TRBV4-3 to TRBJ2-1; D perhaps matches TRBD2 (6 bases). This CDR3 has 13 amino acids. V was pared by 5 bases and J by 7 bases, with 12 bases between. Per germline, CDR1 LGHNA and CDR2 YSLEER. The CDR3 coding sequence is TGCGCCAGCAGCTCCCACCGGGAGAATGAGCAGTTCTTC. Protein sequence: CASSSHRENEQFF.

V and J are TRBV7-2 and TRBJ2-5; 8 bases fit TRBD1. CDR3 length: 13 amino acids. Trimming removed 8 bases from V and 5 bases from J; junction bases left unmatched: 7. The germline CDR1 and CDR2 sequences are SGHTA and FQGNSA. The CDR3: CASGRGLLETQYF. The CDR3 region has the DNA TGTGCCAGCGGCAGGGGGCTTCTGGAGACCCAGTACTTC.

The chain joins TRBV4-3 to TRBJ2-1; 14 bases map to TRBD2. Losses at the gene ends were 1 base for V and 3 bases for J; bases not matched to a gene: 17. The CDR3 length is 22 residues. Germline values: CDR1 LGHNA, CDR2 YSLEER. The CDR3 DNA reads TGCGCCAGCAGCCAAGCTGGGACGGTCGTCCCGGGACTAGCGGGGGACTACAATGAGCAGTTCTTC. Its protein is CASSQAGTVVPGLAGDYNEQFF.

The genes are TRBV20-1 and TRBJ1-5; D is unresolved. Germline V gene sequence: CDR1 DFQATT, CDR2 SNEGSKA (reference sequence). Trimming removed 3 bases at V and 5 bases at J, with 11 bases between. This CDR3 is 13 amino acids long. CDR3 nucleotides: TGCAGTGCTAGTAGAGATATTCATCAGCCCCAGCATTTT. Translating it yields CSASRDIHQPQHF.

This CDR3 reads CASSAEGDSGGNEQFF. CDR3 bases: TGTGCCAGCAGCGCTGAGGGGGACTCAGGGGGCAATGAGCAGTTCTTC. The J gene is TRBJ2-1, the V gene TRBV9; TRBD1 might be the D (7 bases). There are 16 residues in the CDR3. Trimming took off 3 bases at V and 6 bases at J, with 19 bases between the two ends. Looked up from germline, CDR1 is SGDLS and CDR2 is YYNGEE.

The chain employs TRBV7-2 and TRBJ1-3; 9 bases align to TRBD1. After removal of 1 base from V and 3 bases from J, the junction contained 1 base not matched to a gene. The CDR3 consists of 15 residues. Germline V lookup: CDR1 SGHTA, CDR2 FQGNSA. CDR3 bases: TGTGCCAGCAGCTTAGGGGGACAGGGTGGAAACACCATATATTTT. Residues: CASSLGGQGGNTIYF.

The gene calls are TRBV3-1 (or the pseudogene TRBV3-2) and TRBJ1-2; 7 bases fit TRBD1. This CDR3 region has 16 residues. V gave up 4 bases and J gave up 4 bases; unmatched junction bases: 12. From germline, CDR1 is LGHDT and CDR2 YNNKEL (reference sequence). DNA for the CDR3: TGTGCCAGCAGCCTACAAGCGACAGGGACTGTCTATGGCTACACCTTC. The encoded protein is CASSLQATGTVYGYTF.

The chain employs TRBV4-1 and TRBJ2-2; 9 bases align to TRBD2. The trim removed 2 bases at V and 1 base at J, leaving 8 bases unmatched. Germline CDR1 reads MGHRA; CDR2 reads YSYEKL. The CDR3 has 18 residues. The CDR3 protein is CASSQLTGLARNTGELFF. The CDR3, as DNA: TGCGCCAGCAGCCAATTAACCGGACTAGCGAGGAACACCGGGGAGCTGTTTTTT.

V usage is TRBV5-1 and J usage is TRBJ1-4, with TRBD1 identical over 8 bases. The V gene's germline CDR1 is SGHRS and CDR2 YFSETQ. The CDR3 totals 16 residues. The junction had 7 bases not matched to a gene; V was cut back by 4 bases and J by 2 bases. The CDR3 loop reads CASSMTGAVTNEKLFF. CDR3 sequence (DNA): TGCGCCAGCAGCATGACAGGGGCGGTTACTAATGAAAAACTGTTTTTT. The full variable domain, completed using reference TRBV5-1 and TRBJ1-4, is KAGVTQTPRYLIKTRGQQVTLSCSPISGHRSVSWYQQTPGQGLQFLFEYFSETQRNKGNFPGRFSGRQFSNSRSEMNVSTLELGDSALYLCASSMTGAVTNEKLFFGSGTQLSVL.

The CDR3 DNA is TGTGCCAGCGAGACAGGGGGAAATGAAAAACTGTTTTTT. It is translated as CASETGGNEKLFF. The chain uses TRBV6-5 and TRBJ1-4; 9 bases fit TRBD1. The CDR3 is 13 amino acids. Germline V lookup: CDR1 MNHEY, CDR2 SVGAGI. After removal of 8 bases from V and 5 bases from J, the junction contained 3 bases not matched to a gene.

The rearrangement uses TRBV11-2 and TRBJ1-4, with TRBD1 matching 9 bases. The CDR3 is 15 amino acids. V was pared by 5 bases and J by 7 bases, with 8 bases of the junction left unmatched. Germline lookup yields CDR1 SGHAT and CDR2 FQNNGV. The CDR3 bases are TGTGCCAGCAGCGGGCCCGACAGGGGGGTTGAAAAACTGTTTTTT. It encodes CASSGPDRGVEKLFF.

V is TRBV5-1 and J is TRBJ2-7; 7 bases align to TRBD2. J lost 3 bases, V lost 2 bases, and 2 bases had no gene match. CDR3 size: 13 residues. CDR1 SGHRS and CDR2 YFSETQ come from the germline V gene. CDR3 sequence (DNA): TGCGCCAGCAGCTTCGGGGGGTTCTACGAGCAGTACTTC. Residues: CASSFGGFYEQYF.

The V gene is TRBV15, the J gene TRBJ2-7, with D possibly TRBD2 on 6 matching bases. The CDR3 sequence is 16 residues long. Deletions cut 1 base from V and 2 bases from J, with 15 bases between. Germline CDR1 is LNHNV and CDR2 is YYDKDF (reference sequence). For the CDR3, the DNA is TGTGCCACCAGCAGAGCCCCCCGGGTAGCGGCCTACGAGCAGTACTTC. Its protein is CATSRAPRVAAYEQYF. The full variable domain, completed using reference TRBV15 and TRBJ2-7, is DAMVIQNPRYQVTQFGKPVTLSCSQTLNHNVMYWYQQKSSQAPKLLFHYYDKDFNNEADTPDNFQSRRPNTSFCFLDIRSPGLGDTAMYLCATSRAPRVAAYEQYFGPGTRLTVT.

This clone appeared a single time. The chain combines TRBV12-3 or TRBV12-4 with TRBJ2-3; a possible D gene is TRBD1 (5 bases). The CDR3 is 13 residues long. V lost 5 bases, J lost 1 base, and 7 bases lay in between. CDR3 coding DNA: TGTGCCAGCAGTAACAGGCGCACAGATACGCAGTATTTT. This translates into CASSNRRTDTQYF.

This clone was picked up one time. This sequence joins TRBV7-8 and TRBJ2-1; TRBD2 matches at 7 bases. V lost 1 base and J lost 2; bases outside the gene matches: 5. The germline gives CDR1 SGHVS, CDR2 FQNEAQ. The CDR3 contains 16 residues. The chain's CDR3 is CASSLVRDYPYNEQFF. The CDR3 DNA reads as TGTGCCAGCAGCTTAGTACGGGACTACCCCTACAATGAGCAGTTCTTC.

The genes are TRBV6-2 or TRBV6-3 and TRBJ2-4, with D unclear. The germline V and J ends were trimmed by 2 bases and 2 bases, with 7 bases remaining between them. Germline CDR1 and CDR2: MNHEY and SVGEGT. The length of the CDR3 is 14 residues. CDR3 DNA: TGTGCCAGCAGTTACCAGAGGACCAAAAACATTCAGTACTTC. It is translated as CASSYQRTKNIQYF.

CDR3 sequence: CASSVQANTEAFF. CDR3 bases: TGTGCCAGCAGCGTGCAGGCGAACACTGAAGCTTTCTTT. The gene calls are TRBV12-3 or TRBV12-4 and TRBJ1-1; no clear D. V lost 6 bases, J lost 1 base, and 9 bases lay in between. CDR3 length: 13 residues.

As for this clone: A read error may produce the germline difference seen at one junction end. The chain employs TRBV15 and TRBJ1-1; 8 bases map to TRBD1. CDR1 and CDR2 (germline): LNHNV, YYDKDF (reference sequence). CDR3 size: 12 residues. CDR3 nucleotide sequence: TGTGCCACCAGCAGAGACTTCCAGGGGGCCCAGTTT. Translating it yields CATSRDFQGAQF.

V usage is TRBV27 and J usage is TRBJ2-5; TRBD1 matches at 9 bases. The CDR3 is 16 amino acids. With V trimmed by 2 bases and J by 6 bases, 10 bases remained unmatched. The V gene's germline CDR1 is MNHEY and CDR2 SMNVEV (reference sequence). The CDR3 DNA is TGTGCCAGCAGTTTAAGGGCGGGACAGGGACAAAAGACCCAGTACTTC. Translating gives CASSLRAGQGQKTQYF.